The 9 T cell receptor beta chains below all came from one sample that was sequenced in a study of beta chain features in type 1 diabetes. Which antigens these TCRs recognize remains unknown. Findings and limits, study-wide: Across all four CD4+ subsets, people with type 1 diabetes showed modestly shorter TCRB CDR3s.

The isolated RNA, all of it, was reverse transcribed, so expressed TCRB transcripts were what got sequenced. Some clones are missing from TCRdb's copy, which holds only in-frame ones; the method was immunoSEQ multiplex PCR. This table holds about 710,000 clones, about 14% found once. Sequences were obtained from naive CD4+ T cells from blood. These receptors were obtained from a man younger than 35 with type 1 diabetes.

This clone showed up just a few times. The rearrangement links TRBV7-2 to TRBJ2-7; D is possibly TRBD2 (6 bases). The germline V gene has CDR1 SGHTA and CDR2 FQGNSA. V shed 5 bases and J shed 7 bases, with 21 bases lying between them. CDR3 length: 15 amino acids. This CDR3 reads CASSPLAGLAMEQYF. The CDR3 DNA reads TGTGCCAGCAGCCCCCTGGCGGGGCTTGCGATGGAGCAGTACTTC.

This chain joins TRBV7-9 and TRBJ1-2, with 7 bases that match TRBD1. The CDR3 spans 15 residues. CDR1 is SEHNR, CDR2 FQNEAQ, per germline (reference sequence). V lost 5 bases, J lost 4 bases, and 10 bases stayed unmatched. This chain's CDR3 is CASSTYRGPLYGYTF. CDR3 sequence (DNA): TGTGCCAGCAGCACCTACAGGGGTCCCCTCTATGGCTACACCTTC. The full variable domain, in which reference TRBV7-9 and TRBJ1-2 provide the parts outside the CDR3, is DTGVSQNPRHKITKRGQNVTFRCDPISEHNRLYWYRQTLGQGPEFLTYFQNEAQLEKSRLLSDRFSAERPKGSFSTLEIQRTEQGDSAMYLCASSTYRGPLYGYTFGSGTRLTVV.

The rearrangement links TRBV30 to TRBJ2-3, with TRBD1 identical over 7 bases. This CDR3 is built from 16 residues. J was trimmed by 0 bases and V by 2 bases; bases with no gene match: 8. Germline CDR1 GTSNPN, CDR2 SVGIG (reference sequence). This chain's CDR3 is CAWSPGTATSTDTQYF. DNA of the CDR3: TGTGCCTGGAGTCCCGGGACAGCGACGAGCACAGATACGCAGTATTTT.

V gene TRBV30 combines with J gene TRBJ1-1; D is possibly TRBD1 (6 bases). The germline gives CDR1 GTSNPN, CDR2 SVGIG (reference sequence). The CDR3 has 13 residues. The germline V and J ends were trimmed by 3 bases and 3 bases, with 11 bases remaining between them. The CDR3 DNA follows: TGTGCCTGGAGAACAGGGAGTCACACTGAAGCTTTCTTT. The encoded protein is CAWRTGSHTEAFF.

The chain is built from TRBV14 and TRBJ2-3; 9 nucleotides match TRBD1. The trim removed 5 bases at V and 14 bases at J, leaving 11 bases unmatched. From germline, CDR1 is SGHDN and CDR2 FVKESK. The CDR3 runs to 13 residues. The CDR3 DNA follows: TGTGCCAGCAGCGCGGGACAGGGAGCCCTGGGGTATTTT. Translated: CASSAGQGALGYF. Looking up the rest from reference TRBV14 and TRBJ2-3 gives the full variable domain: EAGVTQFPSHSVIEKGQTVTLRCDPISGHDNLYWYRRVMGKEIKFLLHFVKESKQDESGMPNNRFLAERTGGTYSTLKVQPAELEDSGVYFCASSAGQGALGYFGPGTRLTVL.

Only a few counts were recorded for this clone. J is TRBJ2-3 and V is TRBV5-6; TRBD2 matches 9 bases. This CDR3 has 15 residues. From germline, CDR1 is SGHDT and CDR2 YYEEEE. V gave up 4 bases and J gave up 5 bases; unmatched junction bases: 8. The chain's CDR3 is CASSPDVAGVDTQYF. For the CDR3, the DNA is TGTGCCAGCAGCCCGGACGTAGCGGGAGTAGATACGCAGTATTTT.

This clone was seen only a few times. The V gene is TRBV14, the J gene TRBJ2-4, with 8 nucleotides matching TRBD1. The V gene end was trimmed by 4 bases and the J gene end by 3 bases; junction bases not matched to a gene: 5. The CDR3 consists of 15 residues. In germline, CDR1 is SGHDN, CDR2 FVKESK. The CDR3 spells CASSLSGGGKNIQYF. For the CDR3, the DNA is TGTGCCAGCAGCCTTTCAGGGGGCGGCAAAAACATTCAGTACTTC.

The chain employs TRBV4-3 and TRBJ2-3, with D perhaps matching TRBD2 (6 bases). This CDR3 region has 15 residues. V was trimmed by 1 base and J by 1 base, leaving 9 bases between them. CDR1 is LGHNA, CDR2 YSLEER, per germline. DNA for the CDR3: TGCGCCAGCAGCCAAGTCGGAGGGGGCACAGATACGCAGTATTTT. This codes for CASSQVGGGTDTQYF.

This chain joins TRBV30 and TRBJ1-5; D unclear. Per the germline V gene, CDR1 is GTSNPN and CDR2 is SVGIG (reference sequence). The V and J ends lost 3 bases and 3 bases respectively, with 12 bases between them. This CDR3 region has 14 residues. The CDR3 DNA sequence: TGTGCCTGGAGACCGGGTTCTAACAATCAGCCCCAGCATTTT. Protein: CAWRPGSNNQPQHF. The whole variable domain, filled in from reference TRBV30 and TRBJ1-5, reads SQTIHQWPATLVQPVGSPLSLECTVEGTSNPNLYWYRQAAGRGLQLLFYSVGIGQISSEVPQNLSASRPQDRQFILSSKKLLLSDSGFYLCAWRPGSNNQPQHFGDGTRLSIL.